A single sample gave rise to the 16 T cell receptor beta chains below, sequenced in a study of breast tumors, draining lymph nodes, adjacent tissues. TCRdb used MiXCR to reprocess the multiplex PCR reads, holding one entry per CDR3 protein. The sample lists around 140,000 distinct CDR3 sequences; about a fifth were seen once. Breast cancer patients provided tissue from their axillary draining lymph nodes. Sequencing was carried out using axillary lymph node tissue. These receptor sequences come from a female donor with breast cancer. Some clones in this sample may be carry-over from other donors' samples.

As for this clonotype: A single base separates this from a much larger clone, so it may be a read error. The chain joins TRBV14 to TRBJ2-3; 10 bases map to TRBD1. The CDR3 extends over 15 amino acids. Germline-derived CDR1 and CDR2 are SGHDN and FVKESK. After removal of 4 bases from V and 4 bases from J, the junction contained 5 bases not matched to a gene. The DNA for the CDR3 is TGTGCCAGCAGCCCCGGGACAGGGGACGCAGATACGCAGTATTTT. Translated: CASSPGTGDADTQYF.

This clonotype was recorded at least ten times. The chain recombines TRBV29-1 with TRBJ2-7; the match to TRBD2 covers 13 bases. The CDR3 loop spans 14 amino acids. Germline loops: CDR1 SQVTM, CDR2 ANQGSEA. Trimming removed 4 bases from V and 6 bases from J; junction bases left unmatched: 6. The CDR3, as DNA: TGCAGCGTTGGCGGACTAGCGGGAGATGGCGAGCAGTACTTC. Translated, it gives CSVGGLAGDGEQYF.

The chain couples TRBV18 to TRBJ2-5; a weak D match, TRBD2 (6 bases). This CDR3 contains 15 residues. CDR1 is KGHSH and CDR2 is LQKENI in the germline V gene. Trimming pared 0 bases from V and 5 bases from J, leaving 13 bases between. For the CDR3, the DNA is TGTGCCAGCTCACCACCGGCTCCTGGGGGGGAGACCCAGTACTTC. Its translation is CASSPPAPGGETQYF.

This clonotype was found many times. This sequence joins TRBV20-1 and TRBJ2-3, with a possible D match to TRBD2 (5 bases). Trimming cost V 0 bases and J 7 bases, with 20 bases left between them. The CDR3 runs to 16 residues. CDR1 DFQATT and CDR2 SNEGSKA come from the germline V gene (reference sequence). The CDR3 DNA sequence: TGCAGTGCTAGAGACCTTTGGGGAGAGAGGCCCAATACGCAGTATTTT. The encoded protein is CSARDLWGERPNTQYF.

This clonotype was seen a few times. The J gene is TRBJ2-2, the V gene TRBV3-1; the match to TRBD1 covers 8 bases. In germline, CDR1 is LGHDT, CDR2 YNNKEL (reference sequence). The length of the CDR3 is 14 residues. V shed 8 bases, J shed 2 bases, and the junction held 4 bases outside the gene matches. CDR3 protein: CASRGQDNTGELFF. CDR3 nucleotide sequence: TGTGCCAGCCGGGGACAGGACAACACCGGGGAGCTGTTTTTT.

This clonotype was counted ten times or more. The chain recombines TRBV6-2 or TRBV6-3 with TRBJ2-2; 7 bases line up with TRBD2. Germline CDR1 and CDR2: MNHEY and SVGEGT. The V segment lost 2 bases and the J segment 7 bases; nucleotides outside the gene matches: 10. The CDR3 is 16 residues long. The CDR3 DNA reads as TGTGCCAGCAGTTACCATAAGCGGGAAGGAGTCGGGGAGCTGTTTTTT. Its protein product is CASSYHKREGVGELFF.

This clonotype was counted at least ten times. The chain combines TRBV14 with TRBJ2-5; a weak D match, TRBD1 (6 bases). The CDR3 spans 14 residues. Germline CDR1 and CDR2: SGHDN and FVKESK. Trimming stripped 1 base from V and 2 bases from J, with 8 bases between. Written as DNA, the CDR3 is TGTGCCAGCAGCCAAGCCACAGGGCAAGAGACCCAGTACTTC. Protein product: CASSQATGQETQYF.

This chain joins TRBV6-2 or TRBV6-3 and TRBJ2-6; unclear D gene. This CDR3 contains 17 residues. Germline lookup yields CDR1 MNHEY and CDR2 SVGEGT. The V end was cut by 5 bases, the J end by 0 bases, with 14 bases between. This chain's CDR3 is CASSTPFQASGANVLTF. The DNA for the CDR3 is TGTGCCAGCAGTACACCTTTTCAAGCCTCTGGGGCCAACGTCCTGACTTTC.

This clonotype was observed many times. The rearrangement links TRBV5-1 to TRBJ2-1; 14 positions match TRBD2. The CDR3 has 19 amino acids. CDR1 is SGHRS, CDR2 YFSETQ, per germline. The V gene end was trimmed by 4 bases and the J gene end by 0 bases; junction bases not matched to a gene: 9. The CDR3 loop reads CASSPAGLAGVGSYNEQFF. The CDR3 region has the DNA TGCGCCAGCAGCCCCGCGGGACTAGCGGGAGTGGGCTCCTACAATGAGCAGTTCTTC.

Worth noting for this clonotype: Being one base from a much bigger clone, this may be a read error. The conserved closing phenylalanine or tryptophan is absent in this CDR3, likely reflecting a read error. The chain links TRBV6-5 to TRBJ2-7; 16 bases align to TRBD2. Trimming took 5 bases from V and 3 from J; bases not matched to a gene: 10. Germline CDR1 and CDR2: MNHEY and SVGAGI. This CDR3 has 18 amino acids. CDR3 sequence (DNA): TGTGCCAGCAGTCCACTCGCGGGGACTAGCGGGAGGGACTACGAGCAGTACCTC. It is translated as CASSPLAGTSGRDYEQYL.

A note on this clonotype: With a much larger clone just one base away, this may be a read error. V gene TRBV18 combines with J gene TRBJ2-7; the D gene is possibly TRBD2 (6 bases). V lost 2 bases and J lost 7, with 15 bases in between. This CDR3 has 14 amino acids. The germline gives CDR1 KGHSH, CDR2 LQKENI. CDR3 protein: CASSPASESGEQYF. As DNA, the CDR3 is TGTGCCAGCTCACCAGCTAGCGAGAGCGGTGAGCAGTACTTC.

The rearrangement links TRBV6-5 to TRBJ1-3; 8 nucleotides match TRBD1. This CDR3 comprises 13 residues. Germline CDR1 reads MNHEY; CDR2 reads SVGAGI. Trimming took 11 bases from V and 2 from J; bases not matched to a gene: 5. The CDR3 coding sequence is TGTGCCTGCAAACAGGGGGCTGGAAACACCATATATTTT. Its protein product is CACKQGAGNTIYF.

This clonotype occurred many times. The chain links TRBV2 to TRBJ1-4, with D uncertain. The germline gives CDR1 SNHLY, CDR2 FYNNEI. The germline V and J ends were trimmed by 6 bases and 3 bases, with 8 bases remaining between them. CDR3 length: 13 residues. The CDR3 nucleotides are TGTGCCAGCAGGGGGTATTCTAATGAAAAACTGTTTTTT. Protein sequence: CASRGYSNEKLFF.

Concerning this clonotype: The conserved phenylalanine or tryptophan is not found at the CDR3 terminus, so this likely reflects a read error. This chain uses TRBV20-1 with TRBJ1-2; unclear D gene. Looked up from germline, CDR1 is DFQATT and CDR2 is SNEGSKA (reference sequence). The V end was cut by 5 bases, the J end by 4 bases, with 11 bases between. CDR3 size: 12 residues. CDR3 protein: CSAPDNAYGYTL. The CDR3, as DNA: TGCAGTGCTCCCGACAACGCCTATGGCTACACCCTC.

The V gene is TRBV19, the J gene TRBJ2-1, with 12 bases fitting TRBD2. CDR1 is LNHDA and CDR2 is SQIVND in the germline V gene (reference sequence). With V trimmed by 2 bases and J by 4 bases, 6 bases remained unmatched. The CDR3 consists of 17 residues. CDR3 in DNA: TGTGCCAGTAGTATAAGGTCTAGCGGGAGGGGTTACAATGAGCAGTTCTTC. This encodes CASSIRSSGRGYNEQFF.

The gene calls are TRBV14 and TRBJ2-5; D gene uncertain. V lost 4 bases to trimming and J lost 5 bases, with 14 bases between them. The length of the CDR3 is 14 residues. Germline V gene data show CDR1 as SGHDN and CDR2 as FVKESK. The CDR3 here is CASSRHAFGETQYF. CDR3 nucleotides: TGTGCCAGCAGCCGCCATGCCTTCGGGGAGACCCAGTACTTC. Variable domain in full (rest from reference TRBV14 and TRBJ2-5): EAGVTQFPSHSVIEKGQTVTLRCDPISGHDNLYWYRRVMGKEIKFLLHFVKESKQDESGMPNNRFLAERTGGTYSTLKVQPAELEDSGVYFCASSRHAFGETQYFGPGTRLLVL.